This T cell receptor beta chain was found in a study of blood T cells in healthy people across ages. Next came a second PCR, run for roughly 7 to 12 cycles, which used a sample-barcoded 5' primer along with a J-beta primer mix. Each cDNA was tagged by a template-switch adaptor containing 12 random nucleotides. Samples each returned at least 3 million CDR3-containing paired-end reads. TCRdb called the 5' RACE reads again in MiXCR, with one record for every CDR3 protein. Here the sample spans roughly 800,000 distinct CDR3 sequences, 25% being singletons. With 6 bases clipped from V and 5 bases from J, the junction kept 5 bases outside the gene matches. The V gene's germline CDR1 is LNHDA and CDR2 SQIVND (reference sequence). The CDR3 loop spans 15 amino acids. The authors drew about 10 milliliters of peripheral blood from each donor. The authors extracted at least 6 micrograms of total RNA per sample.

The same specimen was also included in a second study, on T cells of mothers and their children.

The rearrangement joins TRBV19 to TRBJ2-5, with 14 bases that match TRBD2. Material for sequencing was blood. The sequence derives from a boy between 10 and 17 years old in good health. The CDR3 is CASRTSGGAGETQYF. The CDR3 DNA sequence: TGTGCCAGTAGGACTAGCGGGGGGGCCGGGGAGACCCAGTACTTC.